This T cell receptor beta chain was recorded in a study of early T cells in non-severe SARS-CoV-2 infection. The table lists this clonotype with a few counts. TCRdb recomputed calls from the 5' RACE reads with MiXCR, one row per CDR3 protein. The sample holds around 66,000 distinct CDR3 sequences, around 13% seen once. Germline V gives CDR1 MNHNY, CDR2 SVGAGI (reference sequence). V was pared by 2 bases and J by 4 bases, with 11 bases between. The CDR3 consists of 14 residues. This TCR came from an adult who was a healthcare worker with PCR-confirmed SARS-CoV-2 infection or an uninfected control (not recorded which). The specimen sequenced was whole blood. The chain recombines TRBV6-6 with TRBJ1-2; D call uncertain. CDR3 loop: CASSYPQVSYGYTF. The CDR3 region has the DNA TGTGCCAGCAGTTACCCTCAGGTCTCCTATGGCTACACCTTC.